This T cell receptor (beta chain) was documented in a study of cytomegalovirus exposure and HLA in healthy donors. Worth noting for this clone: Its antigen is not identified.

Regarding the study as a whole: Reportedly, cytomegalovirus status was diagnosed with high sensitivity and specificity.

The PCR contained 60 Vbeta and 13 Jbeta primers. Repertoires were generated with immunoSEQ multiplex PCR, while TCRdb's copy carries only in-frame clones and drops some. In all, the sample yields about 130,000 clones. This TCR came from a woman in her sixties or seventies in good health and CMV-seronegative. Material: PBMCs.

The DNA for the CDR3 is TGCGCCAGCGGAAACGTGGTGGGAGGGGACGAGCAGTACTTC. It translates to CASGNVVGGDEQYF. The gene calls are TRBV4-1 and TRBJ2-7; 7 positions agree with TRBD2. This CDR3 comprises 14 residues. Germline values: CDR1 MGHRA, CDR2 YSYEKL. The V and J ends lost 8 bases and 5 bases, in that order; junction bases with no gene match: 12.